The 25 T cell receptor beta chains below were found in one sample sequenced in a study of cytomegalovirus exposure and HLA in healthy donors. The PCR used 60 Vbeta and 13 Jbeta primers. The table came from immunoSEQ multiplex PCR; TCRdb's copy has only in-frame clones and leaves some out. The sample shows around 110,000 clones, 55% to 65% of them seen only once. Sequenced input: PBMCs. These receptors came from a woman aged 40 to 49 in good health and CMV-seropositive.

The genes are TRBV29-1 and TRBJ2-1; 10 positions agree with TRBD1. This CDR3 comprises 12 residues. Germline V CDR1 and CDR2: SQVTM, ANQGSEA. After removal of 3 bases from V and 7 bases from J, the junction contained 0 bases not matched to a gene. CDR3 loop: CSVEGQGNEQFF. The CDR3 nucleotides are TGCAGCGTTGAGGGACAGGGGAATGAGCAGTTCTTC.

The rearrangement joins TRBV5-4 to TRBJ1-2; a weak D match, TRBD1 (5 bases). Germline assignment: CDR1 SGHNT and CDR2 YYREEE (reference sequence). Trimming left V 1 base short and J 3 bases short, with 10 bases between. This CDR3 region has 14 residues. DNA for the CDR3: TGTGCCAGCAGCTTGTTCGGGGGTGACTATGGCTACACCTTC. Protein sequence: CASSLFGGDYGYTF.

The rearrangement joins TRBV6-1 to TRBJ2-7; the D is unclear. V was clipped by 4 bases and J by 4 bases, with 5 bases between them. CDR1 and CDR2 from the germline V gene are MNHNS and SASEGT. The CDR3 totals 11 residues. CDR3 loop: CASSALYEQYF. The DNA for the CDR3 is TGTGCCAGCAGTGCCCTATACGAGCAGTACTTC.

This clone was observed a handful of times. The rearrangement links TRBV5-1 to TRBJ1-1; 7 bases are a match to TRBD1. The trim removed 4 bases at V and 1 base at J, leaving 4 bases unmatched. Looked up from germline, CDR1 is SGHRS and CDR2 is YFSETQ. The CDR3 runs 14 residues. In nucleotides, the CDR3 is TGCGCCAGCAGCGCGGGACAGCCGAACACTGAAGCTTTCTTT. This sequence encodes CASSAGQPNTEAFF.

This clone came up a few times. The chain joins TRBV6-1 to TRBJ2-3; 7 bases are a match to TRBD2. Germline V CDR1 and CDR2: MNHNS, SASEGT. The V and J ends lost 3 bases and 2 bases, in that order; junction bases with no gene match: 8. This CDR3 is 16 amino acids long. DNA for the CDR3: TGTGCCAGCAGTGACCTTGCTGCGGGAGCCACAGATACGCAGTATTTT. It specifies CASSDLAAGATDTQYF.

This clone was seen a handful of times. The chain recombines TRBV29-1 with TRBJ2-7, with 7 nucleotides matching TRBD2. The V gene end was trimmed by 6 bases and the J gene end by 4 bases; junction bases not matched to a gene: 6. The germline V gene has CDR1 SQVTM and CDR2 ANQGSEA. The CDR3 extends over 12 amino acids. CDR3 in amino acids: CSVGGSEYEQYF. Written as DNA, the CDR3 is TGCAGCGTGGGGGGGTCGGAATACGAGCAGTACTTC.

The rearrangement joins TRBV29-1 to TRBJ2-7, with TRBD1 as a possible D gene (6 bases). V was pared by 3 bases and J by 1 base, with 7 bases between. The CDR3 runs 12 residues. Looked up from germline, CDR1 is SQVTM and CDR2 is ANQGSEA. The CDR3 sequence: CSVEGQSYEQYF. The CDR3 DNA reads TGCAGCGTTGAGGGACAATCCTACGAGCAGTACTTC.

This sequence joins TRBV6-6 and TRBJ2-1, with 7 bases that match TRBD2. The germline gives CDR1 MNHNY, CDR2 SVGAGI (reference sequence). The length of the CDR3 is 15 residues. Trimming took 1 base from V and 5 from J; bases not matched to a gene: 5. The CDR3 protein is CASSYLAGENNEQFF. Here the CDR3 DNA reads TGTGCCAGCAGTTACTTGGCGGGAGAAAACAATGAGCAGTTCTTC.

The chain employs TRBV7-2 and TRBJ2-4; 13 bases match TRBD2. Germline loops: CDR1 SGHTA, CDR2 FQGNSA. V trimming: 2 bases; J trimming: 8 bases; junction bases outside the gene matches: 3. CDR3 length equals 15 residues. CDR3 DNA: TGTGCCAGCAGCTTAACTGGACTAGCGGGAGACATTCAGTACTTC. Translating it yields CASSLTGLAGDIQYF.

The chain is built from TRBV9 and TRBJ1-2, with D perhaps TRBD1 (5 bases). The length of the CDR3 is 17 residues. From germline, CDR1 is SGDLS and CDR2 YYNGEE. Trimming left V 0 bases short and J 6 bases short, with 21 bases between. CDR3 in amino acids: CASSVDGTLQGLHGYTF. In DNA, the CDR3 is TGTGCCAGCAGCGTAGATGGAACCCTGCAGGGTTTACATGGCTACACCTTC.

Worth noting for this clone: At one end, the junction sequence differs from germline, possibly due to a read error. DNA of the CDR3: TGTTCCAGCAGTCCCCCGGGACAGCTGAACACCGGGGAGCTGTTTTTT. This sequence encodes CSSSPPGQLNTGELFF. The rearrangement links TRBV7-9 to TRBJ2-2; 7 nucleotides match TRBD1. The CDR3 is 16 residues long. The V gene's germline CDR1 is SEHNR and CDR2 FQNEAQ (reference sequence).

The rearrangement joins TRBV4-1 to TRBJ1-5; TRBD1 might be the D (5 bases). Trimming took 4 bases from V and 0 from J, leaving 7 bases between them. Looked up from germline, CDR1 is MGHRA and CDR2 is YSYEKL. This CDR3 has 14 amino acids. In DNA, the CDR3 is TGCGCCAGCAGCCCGGGGGTTAGCAATCAGCCCCAGCATTTT. Protein: CASSPGVSNQPQHF.

The J gene is TRBJ2-1, the V gene TRBV7-8; weak D call: TRBD1 (5 bases). Germline values: CDR1 SGHVS, CDR2 FQNEAQ. The V gene lost 5 bases and the J gene lost 4 bases, with 15 bases spanning the gap. This CDR3 has 15 residues. The CDR3 sequence is CASSVRQRNYNEQFF. CDR3 sequence (DNA): TGTGCCAGCAGCGTCAGACAGCGTAATTACAATGAGCAGTTCTTC.

The rearrangement uses TRBV9 and TRBJ2-1; 10 bases map to TRBD1. Germline V gene data show CDR1 as SGDLS and CDR2 as YYNGEE. The V gene end was trimmed by 3 bases and the J gene end by 8 bases; junction bases not matched to a gene: 8. The length of the CDR3 is 15 residues. DNA of the CDR3: TGTGCCAGCAGCGCCGGACAGGGGGAGCTAGATGAGCAGTTCTTC. This codes for CASSAGQGELDEQFF.

There are a few counts of this clone. V usage is TRBV9 and J usage is TRBJ2-1, with no clear D. Germline CDR1 reads SGDLS; CDR2 reads YYNGEE. The CDR3 extends over 19 amino acids. Deletions cut 4 bases from V and 3 bases from J, with 26 bases between. This CDR3 is CASSPQQNRVGPFYNEQFF. CDR3 in DNA: TGTGCCAGCAGCCCCCAACAAAACAGAGTGGGCCCCTTCTACAATGAGCAGTTCTTC.

This clone showed up just a few times. This sequence joins TRBV27 and TRBJ1-2; 7 positions match TRBD1. The ends lost 5 bases at V and 2 bases at J; junction bases unmatched: 5. CDR1 and CDR2 from the germline V gene are MNHEY and SMNVEV (reference sequence). The CDR3 contains 14 residues. This CDR3 reads CASSPRTGNYGYTF. For the CDR3, the DNA is TGTGCCAGCAGTCCAAGGACAGGCAACTATGGCTACACCTTC.

The chain employs TRBV11-3 and TRBJ2-3, with unresolved D. This CDR3 contains 14 residues. CDR1 is SGHNT, CDR2 YENEEA, per germline. V lost 2 bases and J 4 bases, leaving 10 bases between the germline ends. CDR3 amino acids: CASSLSRVADTQYF. CDR3 coding DNA: TGTGCCAGCAGCTTATCCCGGGTTGCAGATACGCAGTATTTT. The whole variable domain, filled in from reference TRBV11-3 and TRBJ2-3, reads EAGVVQSPRYKIIEKKQPVAFWCNPISGHNTLYWYLQNLGQGPELLIRYENEEAVDDSQLPKDRFSAERLKGVDSTLKIQPAELGDSAVYLCASSLSRVADTQYFGPGTRLTVL.

The count of this clone is one. This chain joins TRBV4-2 and TRBJ2-1, with 9 bases that match TRBD2. The CDR3 loop spans 15 amino acids. Germline assignment: CDR1 LGHNA and CDR2 YNFKEQ. The ends lost 8 bases at V and 8 bases at J; junction bases unmatched: 13. The CDR3 loop reads CASSTTSGYSDEQFF. The CDR3 DNA is TGTGCCAGCTCCACAACTAGCGGGTACTCCGATGAGCAGTTCTTC.

The chain links TRBV9 to TRBJ2-1, with TRBD2 matching 9 bases. Germline CDR1 is SGDLS and CDR2 is YYNGEE. This CDR3 spans 14 amino acids. V shed 8 bases and J 5 bases; nucleotides not matched to a gene: 8. The CDR3 coding sequence is TGTGCCAGTGCCGGACTAGCGTCTAACAATGAGCAGTTCTTC. This gives the protein CASAGLASNNEQFF.

This sequence joins TRBV6-5 and TRBJ1-2; a possible D gene is TRBD1 (5 bases). The CDR3 sequence is 15 residues long. Looked up from germline, CDR1 is MNHEY and CDR2 is SVGAGI. Trimming took off 8 bases at V and 4 bases at J, with 20 bases between the two ends. CDR3 DNA: TGTGCCAGCCTCCCCGCGGGGGAAGAGGGCTATGGCTACACCTTC. Its translation is CASLPAGEEGYGYTF.

In its sample, this clone was seen a few times. The V call is TRBV19, the J call TRBJ2-2; D is possibly TRBD1 (6 bases). Trimming cost V 7 bases and J 6 bases, with 18 bases left between them. This CDR3 comprises 15 residues. CDR1 and CDR2 from the germline V gene are LNHDA and SQIVND (reference sequence). The CDR3 is CASTYRVWGAGELFF. The CDR3 nucleotides are TGTGCCAGTACATACAGGGTATGGGGAGCCGGGGAGCTGTTTTTT. The full variable domain, with the rest looked up from reference TRBV19 and TRBJ2-2, is DGGITQSPKYLFRKEGQNVTLSCEQNLNHDAMYWYRQDPGQGLRLIYYSQIVNDFQKGDIAEGYSVSREKKESFPLTVTSAQKNPTAFYLCASTYRVWGAGELFFGEGSRLTVL.

In this sample, this clone turned up a few times. The V and J genes are TRBV7-2 and TRBJ2-7; tentatively, D is TRBD2 (6 bases). The V and J ends lost 1 base and 7 bases respectively, with 14 bases between them. The V gene's germline CDR1 is SGHTA and CDR2 FQGNSA. The CDR3 length is 14 residues. The CDR3: CASSLDSGGQEQYF. In DNA form, the CDR3 reads TGTGCCAGCAGCTTAGATAGCGGAGGCCAGGAGCAGTACTTC.

This chain links TRBV11-3 with TRBJ2-3; the D gene is possibly TRBD2 (5 bases). CDR3 size: 16 residues. In germline, CDR1 is SGHNT, CDR2 YENEEA. V was shortened by 1 base and J by 1 base, with 12 bases between the two germline ends. For the CDR3, the DNA is TGTGCCAGCAGCTTAGGGCTCGCGGAGGGCACAGATACGCAGTATTTT. This translates into CASSLGLAEGTDTQYF.

This chain joins TRBV27 and TRBJ2-1, with TRBD2 matching over 8 bases. Germline V gene lookup returns CDR1 MNHEY and CDR2 SMNVEV (reference sequence). V shed 0 bases, J shed 7 bases, and the junction held 5 bases outside the gene matches. The CDR3 has 15 amino acids. The CDR3 reads CASSLSRGAENEQFF. The CDR3 DNA is TGTGCCAGCAGTTTATCGCGGGGGGCGGAGAATGAGCAGTTCTTC.

In this sample, this clone turned up once. The chain links TRBV19 to TRBJ1-1; 11 bases fit TRBD1. CDR3 length: 20 amino acids. Trimming at V came to 5 bases and at J to 0 bases, leaving 17 bases not matched to a gene. Germline V gene lookup returns CDR1 LNHDA and CDR2 SQIVND (reference sequence). The CDR3 sequence is CASSPRTGGYPRTMNTEAFF. CDR3 bases: TGTGCCAGTAGTCCCCGGACAGGGGGCTATCCTCGTACCATGAACACTGAAGCTTTCTTT.